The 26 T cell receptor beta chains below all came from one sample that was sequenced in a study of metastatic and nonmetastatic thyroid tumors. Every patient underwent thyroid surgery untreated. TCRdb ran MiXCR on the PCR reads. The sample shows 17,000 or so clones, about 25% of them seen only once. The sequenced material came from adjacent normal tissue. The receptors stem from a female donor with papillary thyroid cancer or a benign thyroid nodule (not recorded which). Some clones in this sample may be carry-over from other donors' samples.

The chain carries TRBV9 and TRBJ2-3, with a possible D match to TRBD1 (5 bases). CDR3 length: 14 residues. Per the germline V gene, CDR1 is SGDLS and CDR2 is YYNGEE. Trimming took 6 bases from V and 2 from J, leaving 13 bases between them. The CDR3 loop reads CASIRGFFTDTQYF. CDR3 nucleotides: TGTGCCAGCATTAGGGGATTCTTCACAGATACGCAGTATTTT.

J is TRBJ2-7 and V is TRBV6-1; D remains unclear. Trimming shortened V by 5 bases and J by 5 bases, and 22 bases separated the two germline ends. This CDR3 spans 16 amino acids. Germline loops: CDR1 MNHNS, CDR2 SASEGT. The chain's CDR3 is CASSPSAIAFVDEQYV. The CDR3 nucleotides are TGTGCCAGCAGTCCCTCGGCAATCGCGTTCGTGGACGAGCAGTACGTC.

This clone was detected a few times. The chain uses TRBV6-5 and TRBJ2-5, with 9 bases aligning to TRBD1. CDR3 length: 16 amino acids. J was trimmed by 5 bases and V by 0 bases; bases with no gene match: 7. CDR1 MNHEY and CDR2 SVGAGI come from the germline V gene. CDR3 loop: CASSYSRTGVGETQYF. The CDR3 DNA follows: TGTGCCAGCAGTTACTCGAGGACAGGGGTAGGCGAGACCCAGTACTTC.

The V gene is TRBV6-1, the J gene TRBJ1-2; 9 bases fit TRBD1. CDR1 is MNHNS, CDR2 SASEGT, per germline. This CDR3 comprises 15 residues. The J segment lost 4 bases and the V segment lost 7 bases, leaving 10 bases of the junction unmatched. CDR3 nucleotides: TGTGCCAGCAACTCCCAGGGACAGGGTGGCTATGGCTACACCTTC. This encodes CASNSQGQGGYGYTF.

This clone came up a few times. CDR3 sequence (DNA): TGTGCCAGCAGCATTGAGGGGGGAGGTGGAAACACCATATATTTT. Translation: CASSIEGGGGNTIYF. The chain is built from TRBV7-3 and TRBJ1-3; D is possibly TRBD1 (6 bases). Per the germline V gene, CDR1 is SGHTA and CDR2 is FQGTGA. The CDR3 contains 15 residues. The ends were cut back, 5 bases at V and 3 bases at J, with 14 bases in the middle. Based on the CDR3 plus reference TRBV7-3 and TRBJ1-3, the full variable domain is GAGVSQTPSNKVTEKGKYVELRCDPISGHTALYWYRQSLGQGPEFLIYFQGTGAADDSGLPNDRFFAVRPEGSVSTLKIQRTERGDSAVYLCASSIEGGGGNTIYFGEGSWLTVV.

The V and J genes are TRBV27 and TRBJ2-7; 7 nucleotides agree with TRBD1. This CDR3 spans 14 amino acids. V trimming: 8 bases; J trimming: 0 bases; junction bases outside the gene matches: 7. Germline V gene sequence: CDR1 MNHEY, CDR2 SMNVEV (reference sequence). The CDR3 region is CASSGQDSSYEQYF. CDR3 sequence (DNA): TGTGCCAGCTCCGGACAGGACTCCTCCTACGAGCAGTACTTC.

CDR3 loop: CASSIRGTGGGQPQHF. CDR3 sequence (DNA): TGTGCCAGTAGTATTAGGGGGACAGGGGGTGGGCAGCCCCAGCATTTT. The chain combines TRBV19 with TRBJ1-5; 11 bases are a match to TRBD1. The CDR3 loop spans 16 amino acids. CDR1 is LNHDA and CDR2 is SQIVND in the germline V gene (reference sequence). J lost 7 bases, V lost 3 bases, and 8 bases had no gene match.

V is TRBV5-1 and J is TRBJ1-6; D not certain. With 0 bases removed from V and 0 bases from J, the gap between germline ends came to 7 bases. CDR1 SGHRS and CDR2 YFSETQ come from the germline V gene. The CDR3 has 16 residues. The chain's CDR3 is CASSLAGTSYNSPLHF. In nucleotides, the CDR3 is TGCGCCAGCAGCTTGGCAGGCACCTCCTATAATTCACCCCTCCACTTT.

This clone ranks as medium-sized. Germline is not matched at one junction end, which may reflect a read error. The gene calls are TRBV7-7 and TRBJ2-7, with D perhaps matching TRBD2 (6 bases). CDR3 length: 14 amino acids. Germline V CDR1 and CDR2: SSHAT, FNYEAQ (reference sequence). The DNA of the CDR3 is TGTGCTAGCAGCCTATCCGGGACTGAGGGCGAGCAGTACTTC. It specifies CASSLSGTEGEQYF.

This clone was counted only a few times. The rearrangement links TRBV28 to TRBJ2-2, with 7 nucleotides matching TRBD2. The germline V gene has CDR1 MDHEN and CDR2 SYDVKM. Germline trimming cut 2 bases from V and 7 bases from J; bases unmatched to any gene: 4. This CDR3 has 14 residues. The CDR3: CASSLSGAGGELFF. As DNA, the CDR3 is TGTGCCAGCAGTTTAAGCGGGGCCGGCGGGGAGCTGTTTTTT.

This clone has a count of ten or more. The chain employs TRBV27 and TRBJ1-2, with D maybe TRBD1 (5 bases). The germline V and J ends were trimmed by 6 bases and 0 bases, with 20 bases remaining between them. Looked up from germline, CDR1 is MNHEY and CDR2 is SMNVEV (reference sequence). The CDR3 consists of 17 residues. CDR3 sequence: CASSPTARVVANYGYTF. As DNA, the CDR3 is TGTGCCAGCAGCCCTACGGCCAGGGTAGTAGCTAACTATGGCTACACCTTC.

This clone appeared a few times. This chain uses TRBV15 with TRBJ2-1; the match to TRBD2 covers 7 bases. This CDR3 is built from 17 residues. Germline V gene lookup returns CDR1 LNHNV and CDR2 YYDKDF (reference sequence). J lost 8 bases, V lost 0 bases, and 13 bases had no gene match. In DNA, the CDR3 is TGTGCCACCAGCAGAGATTCGGGGGGAATTCAGGGCGATGAGCAGTTCTTC. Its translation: CATSRDSGGIQGDEQFF.

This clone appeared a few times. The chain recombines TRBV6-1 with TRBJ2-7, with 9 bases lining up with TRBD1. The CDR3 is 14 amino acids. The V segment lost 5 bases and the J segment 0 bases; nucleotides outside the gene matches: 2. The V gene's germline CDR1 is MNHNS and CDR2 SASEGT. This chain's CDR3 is CASSSTGGSYEQYF. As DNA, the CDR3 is TGTGCCAGCAGTTCGACAGGGGGCTCCTACGAGCAGTACTTC.

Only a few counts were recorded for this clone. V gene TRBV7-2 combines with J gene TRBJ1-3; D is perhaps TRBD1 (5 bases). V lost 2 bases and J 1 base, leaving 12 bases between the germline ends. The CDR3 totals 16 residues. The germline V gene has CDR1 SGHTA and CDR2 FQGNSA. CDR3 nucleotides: TGTGCCAGCAGCTTAACGCAGGGATTATCTGGAAACACCATATATTTT. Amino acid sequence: CASSLTQGLSGNTIYF. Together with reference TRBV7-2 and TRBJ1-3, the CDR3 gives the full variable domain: GAGVSQSPSNKVTEKGKDVELRCDPISGHTALYWYRQSLGQGLEFLIYFQGNSAPDKSGLPSDRFSAERTGGSVSTLTIQRTQQEDSAVYLCASSLTQGLSGNTIYFGEGSWLTVV.

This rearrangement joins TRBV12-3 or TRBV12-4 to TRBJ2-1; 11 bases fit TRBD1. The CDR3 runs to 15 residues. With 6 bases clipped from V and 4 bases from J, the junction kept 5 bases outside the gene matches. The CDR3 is CASSLGTGGYNEQFF. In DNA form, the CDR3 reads TGTGCCAGCAGCCTCGGGACAGGGGGTTACAATGAGCAGTTCTTC.

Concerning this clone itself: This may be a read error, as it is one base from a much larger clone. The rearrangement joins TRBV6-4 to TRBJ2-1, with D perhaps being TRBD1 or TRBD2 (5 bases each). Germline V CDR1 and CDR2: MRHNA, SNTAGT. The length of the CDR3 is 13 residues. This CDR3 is CANSEGYPNEQFF. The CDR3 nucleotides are TGTGCCAACAGTGAGGGGTACCCCAATGAGCAGTTCTTC.

CDR3 nucleotide sequence: TGTGCCAGCAGCTCCGGGGGGGGACGCCAGCATTTT. It encodes CASSSGGGRQHF. This chain uses TRBV7-6 with TRBJ1-5; D may be TRBD1 (5 bases). CDR3 size: 12 residues. Trimming shortened V by 4 bases and J by 12 bases, and 13 bases separated the two germline ends. The germline V gene has CDR1 SGHVS and CDR2 FNYEAQ.

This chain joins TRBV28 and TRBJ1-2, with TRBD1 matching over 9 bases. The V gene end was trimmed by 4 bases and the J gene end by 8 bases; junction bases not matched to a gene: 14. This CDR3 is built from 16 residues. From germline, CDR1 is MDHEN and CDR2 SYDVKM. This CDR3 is CASSSPRTGARGGYTF. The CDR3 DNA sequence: TGTGCCAGCAGTTCTCCCAGGACAGGGGCCAGGGGAGGCTACACCTTC.

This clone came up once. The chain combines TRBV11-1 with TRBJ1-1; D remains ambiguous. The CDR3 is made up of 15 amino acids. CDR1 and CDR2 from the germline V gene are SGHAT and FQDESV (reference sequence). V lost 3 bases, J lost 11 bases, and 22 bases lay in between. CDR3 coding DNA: TGTGCCAGCAGCTTGTATCCGGGCCTCACCTCGTGGGCTTTCTTT. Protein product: CASSLYPGLTSWAFF.

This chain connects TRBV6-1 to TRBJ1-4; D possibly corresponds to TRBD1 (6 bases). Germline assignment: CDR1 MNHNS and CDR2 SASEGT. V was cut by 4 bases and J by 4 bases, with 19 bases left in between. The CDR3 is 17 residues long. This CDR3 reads CASSVSSPGHRNEKLFF. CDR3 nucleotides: TGTGCCAGCAGTGTCTCCTCTCCGGGACACCGTAATGAAAAACTGTTTTTT.

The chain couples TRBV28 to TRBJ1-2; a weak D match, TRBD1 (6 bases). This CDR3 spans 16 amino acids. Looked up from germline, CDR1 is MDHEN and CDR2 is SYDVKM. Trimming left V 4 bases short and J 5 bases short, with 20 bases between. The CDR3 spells CASSSPSRGDMYGYTF. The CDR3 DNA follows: TGTGCCAGCAGTTCCCCATCCAGGGGCGATATGTATGGCTACACCTTC.

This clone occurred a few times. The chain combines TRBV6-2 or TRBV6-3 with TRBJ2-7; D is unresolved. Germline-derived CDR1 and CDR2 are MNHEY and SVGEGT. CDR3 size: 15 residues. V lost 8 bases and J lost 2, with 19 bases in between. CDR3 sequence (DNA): TGTGCCAGCGGAGTAGGGTCCCAACCTCCCTACGAGCAGTACGTC. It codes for CASGVGSQPPYEQYV.

This chain's CDR3 is CASSLVGGREACEQYF. The CDR3 DNA reads as TGTGCCAGCAGCTTAGTAGGCGGGCGGGAGGCCTGTGAGCAGTACTTC. This sequence joins TRBV11-2 and TRBJ2-7; the match to TRBD2 covers 8 bases. This CDR3 has 16 amino acids. Germline assignment: CDR1 SGHAT and CDR2 FQNNGV. V lost 1 base, J lost 7 bases, and 12 bases stayed unmatched.

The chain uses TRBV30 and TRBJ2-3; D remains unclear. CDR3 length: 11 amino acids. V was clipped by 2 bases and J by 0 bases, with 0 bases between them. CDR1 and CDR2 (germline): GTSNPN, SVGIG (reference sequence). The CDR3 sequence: CAWSSTDTQYF. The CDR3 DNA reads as TGTGCCTGGAGTAGCACAGATACGCAGTATTTT.

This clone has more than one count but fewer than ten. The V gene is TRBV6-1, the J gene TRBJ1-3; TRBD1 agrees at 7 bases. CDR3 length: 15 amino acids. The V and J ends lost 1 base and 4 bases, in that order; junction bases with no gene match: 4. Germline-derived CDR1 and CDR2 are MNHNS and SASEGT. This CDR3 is CASSEETGAGNTIYF. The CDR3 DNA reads TGTGCCAGCAGTGAAGAAACAGGGGCAGGAAACACCATATATTTT.

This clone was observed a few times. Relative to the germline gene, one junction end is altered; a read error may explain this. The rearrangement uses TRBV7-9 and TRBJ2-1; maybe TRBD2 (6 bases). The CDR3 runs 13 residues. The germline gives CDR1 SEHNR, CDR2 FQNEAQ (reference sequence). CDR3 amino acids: CASSLRGYNERFF. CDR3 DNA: TGTGCCAGCAGCTTACGGGGGTACAATGAGCGGTTCTTC.